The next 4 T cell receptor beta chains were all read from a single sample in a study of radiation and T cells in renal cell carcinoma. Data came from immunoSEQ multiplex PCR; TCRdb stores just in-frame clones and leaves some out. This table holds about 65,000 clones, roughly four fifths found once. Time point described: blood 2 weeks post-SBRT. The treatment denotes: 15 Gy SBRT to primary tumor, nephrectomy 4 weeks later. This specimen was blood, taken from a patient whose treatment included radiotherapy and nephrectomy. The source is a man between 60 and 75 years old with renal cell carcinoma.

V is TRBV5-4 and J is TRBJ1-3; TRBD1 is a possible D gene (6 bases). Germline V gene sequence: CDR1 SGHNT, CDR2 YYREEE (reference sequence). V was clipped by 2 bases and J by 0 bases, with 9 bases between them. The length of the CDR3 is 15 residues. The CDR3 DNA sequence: TGTGCCAGCAGCTTACAGGGTCACTCTGGAAACACCATATATTTT. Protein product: CASSLQGHSGNTIYF.

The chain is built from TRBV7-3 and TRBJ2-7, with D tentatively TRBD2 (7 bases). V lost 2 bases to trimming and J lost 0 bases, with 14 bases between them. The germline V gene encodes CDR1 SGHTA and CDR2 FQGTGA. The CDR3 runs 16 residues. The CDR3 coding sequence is TGTGCCAGCAGCTTACAGGGGCTAGCGGACTCCTACGAGCAGTACGTC. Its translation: CASSLQGLADSYEQYV.

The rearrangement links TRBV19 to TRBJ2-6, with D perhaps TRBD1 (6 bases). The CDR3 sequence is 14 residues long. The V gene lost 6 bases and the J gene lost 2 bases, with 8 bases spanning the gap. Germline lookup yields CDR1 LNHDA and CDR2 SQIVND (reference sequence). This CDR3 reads CASRKGAGANVLTF. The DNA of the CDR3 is TGTGCCAGTAGGAAGGGGGCTGGGGCCAACGTCCTGACTTTC.

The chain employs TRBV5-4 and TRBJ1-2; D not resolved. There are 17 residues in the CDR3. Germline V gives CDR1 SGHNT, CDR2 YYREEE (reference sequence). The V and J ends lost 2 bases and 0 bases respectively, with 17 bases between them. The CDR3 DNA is TGTGCCAGCAGCTTATCCTCAGGCAGACTTGCTAACTATGGCTACACCTTC. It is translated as CASSLSSGRLANYGYTF.